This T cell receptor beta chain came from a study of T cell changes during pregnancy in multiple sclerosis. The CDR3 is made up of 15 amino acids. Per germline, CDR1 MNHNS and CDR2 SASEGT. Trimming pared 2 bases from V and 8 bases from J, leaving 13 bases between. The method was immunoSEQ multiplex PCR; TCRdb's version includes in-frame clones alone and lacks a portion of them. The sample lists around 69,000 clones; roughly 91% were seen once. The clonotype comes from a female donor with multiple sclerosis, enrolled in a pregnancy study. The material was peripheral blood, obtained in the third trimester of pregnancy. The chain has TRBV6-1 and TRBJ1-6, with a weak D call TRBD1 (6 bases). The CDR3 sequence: CASSELPGADSPLHF. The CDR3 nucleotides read TGTGCCAGCAGTGAACTCCCAGGGGCGGATTCACCCCTCCACTTT.